A selection of T cell receptor beta chains follows, all from one sample in a study of low-dose radiotherapy and immunotherapy resistance in tumors. TCRdb re-analysed the reads in MiXCR, keeping a single row per CDR3 protein. Of some 46,000 distinct CDR3 sequences in the sample, less than 30% were seen once. The sequences come from PBMCs, collected after low-dose radiotherapy plus immunotherapy. The receptors derive from a male donor with prostate cancer. CDR3s leave out the opening cysteine and the closing phenylalanine or tryptophan. A row's size may be missing; if present it is once, few, many or a size class.

V	J	size	CDR3
TRBV6-5	TRBJ2-1	.	ASSYRGQSDEQF
TRBV6-2/TRBV6-3	TRBJ1-5	many	ASSGPEGLSNQPQH
TRBV12-3/TRBV12-4	.	.	ASSSWGGRADTQH
TRBV7-9	TRBJ2-7	.	ASSLVLAGYEQY
TRBV6-2/TRBV6-3	TRBJ2-4	many	ASSPGQLKNIQY
TRBV30	TRBJ2-7	many	AWSVSGGVEQY
TRBV7-2	TRBJ2-7	many	ASSRRLGAAYEQY
TRBV14	TRBJ1-1	.	ASSPQGLPNTEAF
TRBV7-3	TRBJ2-6	.	ASSEGGFGANVLT
TRBV5-6	TRBJ1-1	many	ASSLVTGGGLNTEAF
TRBV30	TRBJ2-2	many	AWSVGLANTGELF
TRBV20-1	TRBJ1-5	many	SATRDRGGQPQH
TRBV2	TRBJ2-2	.	ASSVRESTRELF
TRBV4-1	TRBJ2-7	many	ASSQGAGGTYEQY
TRBV10-3	TRBJ2-1	.	AISERSSGGYYNEQF
TRBV5-1	TRBJ1-2	many	ASSQSGQGAGYT
TRBV5-5	TRBJ1-6	.	ASSPRPGGDSPLH
TRBV29-1	TRBJ2-5	many	SVEGGQGNLETQY
TRBV28	TRBJ2-2	few	AITKAVTGELF
TRBV6-2/TRBV6-3	TRBJ2-1	many	ASRPDPASSYNEQF
TRBV25-1	TRBJ2-5	many	ASSGPRGQGTETQY
TRBV6-2/TRBV6-3	TRBJ1-2	.	ASRTDPRQGSYGYT
TRBV2	TRBJ1-1	many	ASTLNLGTEAF
TRBV20-1	TRBJ2-1	many	SARETSGRGDEQF
TRBV28	TRBJ2-5	many	ASSPVGALGETQY
TRBV27	TRBJ2-3	.	ASSFWGARNTQY
TRBV6-5	TRBJ2-2	many	ASSRPSGVNTGELF
TRBV27	TRBJ1-5	.	ATSDTDRVDQPQH
TRBV19	TRBJ2-7	many	ASSPEAVRNEQY
TRBV5-4	TRBJ2-7	medium-sized	ASSFPTSGGAEEQY
TRBV18	TRBJ2-3	many	ASSPPTDTQY
TRBV5-1	TRBJ1-6	medium-sized	ASSLEGTGSYSPLH
TRBV5-4	TRBJ2-7	many	ASSLEGTSGSQQY
TRBV2	TRBJ2-5	.	ASSGGCSGREESQY
TRBV11-2	TRBJ2-7	many	ASSLGGRSYEQY
TRBV5-1	TRBJ1-3	many	ASSLDPGQSSGNTIY
TRBV20-1	TRBJ2-2	.	SARVPGTSTSGELF
TRBV7-9	TRBJ2-7	many	ASSPSGGAGEQY
TRBV5-6	TRBJ2-7	once	ASSIGTSGRPSTEQY
TRBV20-1	TRBJ2-7	once	SASETGSRSEQY
TRBV6-2/TRBV6-3	TRBJ2-1	many	ASSYPVNEQF
TRBV7-9	TRBJ2-3	.	ASSNPASGLRGDTQY
TRBV20-1	TRBJ2-5	few	SARDRMGKETQY
TRBV5-1	TRBJ2-2	.	ASSLSVAANTGELF
TRBV28	TRBJ2-5	.	ASRGPVRQETQY
TRBV11-2	TRBJ2-5	.	ASSPIAGDRGHETQY
TRBV6-2/TRBV6-3	TRBJ2-7	many	ASSYRSLSYEQY
TRBV29-1	TRBJ2-1	.	SVEGGGGGEQF
TRBV19	TRBJ2-7	many	ASSILPGGEQY